This T cell receptor beta chain was sequenced for a study of blood T cell repertoires in COVID-19. Study summary: The analysed material was cDNA or gDNA that came from T cells, B-cell-depleted T cells, or PBMCs.

Residents of 24 US areas, aged about 18 to 95 years, made up the participants. V was pared by 2 bases and J by 7 bases, with 15 bases between. This CDR3 spans 16 amino acids. The germline gives CDR1 LNHDA, CDR2 SQIVND (reference sequence). Authors' analysis steps: How many nucleated cells were present was estimated from reference gene primer amplification. TCRdb's copy holds only in-frame clones and misses some; the assay was immunoSEQ multiplex PCR. That table gives V, J and clone size, and the DNA gave D and trimming. Of more than 400,000 clones in the sample, roughly 91% are singletons; the top ten hold less than 0.75%.

The material sequenced was PBMCs or T cells enriched from blood (not recorded which). The TCR sequence derives from a man aged 18-30 years who had recovered from COVID-19. The chain carries TRBV19 and TRBJ1-6; possible D gene TRBD1, 5 bases. The CDR3 coding sequence is TGTGCCAGTAGTATAATGGGGGGACGGAGGAATTCACCCCTCCACTTT. As protein: CASSIMGGRRNSPLHF.